The sequence of this TCR beta chain was determined in a study of cytomegalovirus exposure and HLA in healthy donors. 60 Vbeta and 13 Jbeta primers were used in PCR. Source study methods: A later analysis tallied about 80 million unique TCR beta chains, some 12 million of them shared. TCRdb's copy holds only in-frame clones and misses some; the assay was immunoSEQ multiplex PCR. V and J calls and clone size are those listed in that table; D and trimming were worked out from the DNA. The repertoire holds approximately 170,000 clones, roughly 80% seen once, with roughly 1.5% in the top ten. Healthy bone marrow donors supplied every sample. Germline V gene sequence: CDR1 LGHNA, CDR2 YSLEER. The V end lost 6 bases, the J end lost 6 bases, and 26 bases lay between the germline ends. This CDR3 is 17 amino acids long.

Sequenced: PBMCs. The clonotype originates from a woman between 18 and 29 years old in good health and CMV-seronegative. The chain carries TRBV4-3 and TRBJ1-1; D gene unclear. The CDR3 loop reads CASRYQASGSGLSEAFF. For the CDR3, the DNA is TGCGCCAGCAGATATCAGGCCTCGGGGTCAGGCCTTTCTGAAGCTTTCTTT.